The 28 T cell receptor beta chains below come from one sample, sequenced in a study of technical replicates of blood from a few donors. The table came from immunoSEQ multiplex PCR; TCRdb's copy has only in-frame clones and leaves some out. The profile shows about 70,000 clones, just under 97% of them singletons. The sequencing input was T cells isolated from PBMCs. The receptors originated from a human donor in good health.

The CDR3, as DNA: TGCGCCAGCAGCTTGGATGGCAGGCAAACTTTCTATGGCTACACCTTC. Amino acids: CASSLDGRQTFYGYTF. This sequence joins TRBV5-1 and TRBJ1-2, with D unclear. Germline values: CDR1 SGHRS, CDR2 YFSETQ. CDR3 size: 16 residues. The V end was cut by 0 bases, the J end by 4 bases, with 16 bases between.

The chain couples TRBV4-1 to TRBJ1-1; D gene ambiguous. This CDR3 is built from 17 residues. Germline-derived CDR1 and CDR2 are MGHRA and YSYEKL. Deletions cut 0 bases from V and 0 bases from J, with 14 bases between. CDR3: CASSQDEQVAMNTEAFF. Written as DNA, the CDR3 is TGCGCCAGCAGCCAAGATGAGCAAGTTGCGATGAACACTGAAGCTTTCTTT.

V and J are TRBV6-5 and TRBJ1-6; 8 bases match TRBD1. In germline, CDR1 is MNHEY, CDR2 SVGAGI. V shed 2 bases and J 9 bases; nucleotides not matched to a gene: 6. The CDR3 sequence is 15 residues long. The CDR3 protein is CASSYGQGAGSPLHF. DNA of the CDR3: TGTGCCAGCAGTTACGGCCAGGGGGCTGGTTCACCCCTCCACTTT.

The chain joins TRBV18 to TRBJ2-5; 12 positions agree with TRBD1. With 1 base clipped from V and 0 bases from J, the junction kept 0 bases outside the gene matches. The CDR3 spans 16 residues. CDR1 is KGHSH, CDR2 LQKENI, per germline. DNA of the CDR3: TGTGCCAGCTCACCACGGGACAGGGGGCACCAAGAGACCCAGTACTTC. Its protein is CASSPRDRGHQETQYF.

The V and J genes are TRBV5-1 and TRBJ2-1; TRBD1 agrees at 12 bases. The ends lost 0 bases at V and 8 bases at J; junction bases unmatched: 6. CDR1 and CDR2 from the germline V gene are SGHRS and YFSETQ. The CDR3 loop spans 16 amino acids. The CDR3 DNA is TGCGCCAGCAGCTTGGTGGGACAGGGGGCGGCGGATGAGCAGTTCTTC. Its protein is CASSLVGQGAADEQFF.

This chain uses TRBV2 with TRBJ1-3, with TRBD1 matching 8 bases. This CDR3 contains 13 residues. The V gene's germline CDR1 is SNHLY and CDR2 FYNNEI. Losses at the gene ends were 6 bases for V and 7 bases for J; bases not matched to a gene: 5. The CDR3 loop reads CASRRDRGNTIYF. CDR3 DNA: TGTGCCAGCAGACGAGACAGGGGTAACACCATATATTTT. The entire variable domain, with the rest obtained from reference TRBV2 and TRBJ1-3, is as follows: EPEVTQTPSHQVTQMGQEVILRCVPISNHLYFYWYRQILGQKVEFLVSFYNNEISEKSEIFDDQFSVERPDGSNFTLKIRSTKLEDSAMYFCASRRDRGNTIYFGEGSWLTVV.

This chain uses TRBV25-1 with TRBJ1-1; 7 nucleotides line up with TRBD1. The J segment lost 0 bases and the V segment lost 5 bases, leaving 3 bases of the junction unmatched. The CDR3 contains 14 residues. Per the germline V gene, CDR1 is MGHDK and CDR2 is SYGVNS. The DNA for the CDR3 is TGTGCCAGCAGTCGAGACAGGGTGAACACTGAAGCTTTCTTT. Its protein product is CASSRDRVNTEAFF. Full variable domain (missing parts from reference TRBV25-1 and TRBJ1-1): EADIYQTPRYLVIGTGKKITLECSQTMGHDKMYWYQQDPGMELHLIHYSYGVNSTEKGDLSSESTVSRIRTEHFPLTLESARPSHTSQYLCASSRDRVNTEAFFGQGTRLTVV.

The V call is TRBV5-1, the J call TRBJ2-7; tentative D call: TRBD1 (5 bases). Germline V gives CDR1 SGHRS, CDR2 YFSETQ. V was clipped by 0 bases and J by 4 bases, with 8 bases between them. CDR3 length: 13 amino acids. The CDR3 DNA reads as TGCGCCAGCAGCTTGGACAGGACATACGAGCAGTACTTC. Protein sequence: CASSLDRTYEQYF.

The chain employs TRBV18 and TRBJ2-3, with D possibly TRBD1 on 6 matching bases. The germline V and J ends were trimmed by 5 bases and 4 bases, with 10 bases remaining between them. CDR1 is KGHSH, CDR2 LQKENI, per germline. The CDR3 consists of 13 residues. CDR3 in DNA: TGTGCCAGCTCATATGAGGGGGCAGATACGCAGTATTTT. Its protein is CASSYEGADTQYF.

The DNA of the CDR3 is TGTGCCAGCGGGGGGGGAGACACTGAAGCTTTCTTT. It translates to CASGGGDTEAFF. This chain joins TRBV28 and TRBJ1-1; D might be TRBD1 (5 bases). The V gene lost 8 bases and the J gene lost 3 bases, with 10 bases spanning the gap. The CDR3 runs to 12 residues. Germline CDR1 and CDR2: MDHEN and SYDVKM.

The chain couples TRBV9 to TRBJ2-5; perhaps TRBD2 as D (6 bases). The CDR3 length is 15 residues. V dropped 5 bases and J dropped 5 bases, with 19 bases sitting between them. Germline V CDR1 and CDR2: SGDLS, YYNGEE. The CDR3 sequence: CASSFGPTSSETQYF. CDR3 sequence (DNA): TGTGCCAGCAGTTTTGGACCAACTAGCTCCGAGACCCAGTACTTC. Based on the CDR3 plus reference TRBV9 and TRBJ2-5, the full variable domain is DSGVTQTPKHLITATGQRVTLRCSPRSGDLSVYWYQQSLDQGLQFLIQYYNGEERAKGNILERFSAQQFPDLHSELNLSSLELGDSALYFCASSFGPTSSETQYFGPGTRLLVL.

The chain has TRBV7-9 and TRBJ2-7; TRBD2 might be the D (6 bases). This CDR3 is built from 16 residues. Germline lookup yields CDR1 SEHNR and CDR2 FQNEAQ (reference sequence). V lost 1 base to trimming and J lost 1 base, with 14 bases between them. This chain's CDR3 is CASSLVPDYESYEQYF. The CDR3 bases are TGTGCCAGCAGCTTAGTTCCGGACTACGAGTCCTACGAGCAGTACTTC. Variable domain in full (rest from reference TRBV7-9 and TRBJ2-7): DTGVSQNPRHKITKRGQNVTFRCDPISEHNRLYWYRQTLGQGPEFLTYFQNEAQLEKSRLLSDRFSAERPKGSFSTLEIQRTEQGDSAMYLCASSLVPDYESYEQYFGPGTRLTVT.

This CDR3 reads CASSYEYGNTIYF. In DNA, the CDR3 is TGTGCCAGCAGTTACGAGTATGGAAACACCATATATTTT. The V and J genes are TRBV6-5 and TRBJ1-3; D is uncertain. Germline values: CDR1 MNHEY, CDR2 SVGAGI. The CDR3 spans 13 residues. Trimming took 2 bases from V and 3 from J, leaving 5 bases between them.

The J gene is TRBJ1-1, the V gene TRBV21-1. TRBV21-1 is marked as a pseudogene. CDR3 length: 15 amino acids. This CDR3 reads CASSKIQAGCSEAFF. The DNA for the CDR3 is TGTGCCAGCAGCAAAATACAAGCGGGGTGTTCTGAAGCTTTCTTT.

The J gene is TRBJ2-1, the V gene TRBV10-3; 10 bases match TRBD1. Germline V lookup: CDR1 ENHRY, CDR2 SYGVKD. Trimming cost V 5 bases and J 8 bases; bases outside gene matches: 9. The CDR3 contains 15 residues. CDR3 residues: CAISRSTDRGHEQFF. CDR3 bases: TGTGCCATCAGTCGATCCACTGACAGGGGGCATGAGCAGTTCTTC.

This rearrangement joins TRBV9 to TRBJ2-2; tentative D call: TRBD1 (6 bases). Germline CDR1 is SGDLS and CDR2 is YYNGEE. V shed 0 bases and J shed 4 bases, with 13 bases lying between them. The length of the CDR3 is 16 residues. Here the CDR3 reads CASSVDYTGTTGELFF. The CDR3 DNA follows: TGTGCCAGCAGCGTAGATTACACAGGGACCACCGGGGAGCTGTTTTTT.

The rearrangement uses TRBV30 and TRBJ1-3; D possibly corresponds to TRBD1 (6 bases). V lost 0 bases and J 4 bases, leaving 13 bases between the germline ends. This CDR3 has 15 residues. CDR1 and CDR2 from the germline V gene are GTSNPN and SVGIG (reference sequence). Here the CDR3 reads CAWSVTGGPGNTIYF. CDR3 in DNA: TGTGCCTGGAGTGTGACGGGGGGCCCGGGAAACACCATATATTTT.

The chain has TRBV28 and TRBJ1-4; 10 bases agree with TRBD1. The trim removed 4 bases at V and 7 bases at J, leaving 9 bases unmatched. Per germline, CDR1 MDHEN and CDR2 SYDVKM. The CDR3 has 16 residues. In nucleotides, the CDR3 is TGTGCCAGCAGTTACCCCGGGACAGGGGTAGGTGAAAAACTGTTTTTT. Amino acid sequence: CASSYPGTGVGEKLFF.

The V gene is TRBV10-3, the J gene TRBJ2-5; possible D gene TRBD2, 6 bases. Germline V CDR1 and CDR2: ENHRY, SYGVKD. The CDR3 has 14 amino acids. V was trimmed by 10 bases and J by 1 base, leaving 16 bases between them. Written as DNA, the CDR3 is TGTGCCACGACTCGACTAGGAGGCCAAGAGACCCAGTACTTC. Protein sequence: CATTRLGGQETQYF.

This chain connects TRBV5-1 to TRBJ1-2; no clear D. Germline-derived CDR1 and CDR2 are SGHRS and YFSETQ. The germline V and J ends were trimmed by 0 bases and 8 bases, with 14 bases remaining between them. This CDR3 comprises 14 residues. CDR3 amino acids: CASSLGGVAGGYTF. The CDR3 DNA reads TGCGCCAGCAGCTTGGGCGGAGTAGCCGGGGGCTACACCTTC.

This chain joins TRBV29-1 and TRBJ2-1; TRBD1 agrees at 8 bases. The length of the CDR3 is 14 residues. The V gene end was trimmed by 4 bases and the J gene end by 1 base; junction bases not matched to a gene: 3. Germline values: CDR1 SQVTM, CDR2 ANQGSEA. The CDR3 DNA is TGCAGCGTTGGGACAGGGATGTCCTACAATGAGCAGTTCTTC. It is translated as CSVGTGMSYNEQFF.

This chain joins TRBV29-1 and TRBJ2-7; TRBD1 matches at 7 bases. This CDR3 has 13 amino acids. Germline V gives CDR1 SQVTM, CDR2 ANQGSEA. V shed 2 bases, J shed 2 bases, and the junction held 3 bases outside the gene matches. The CDR3 DNA is TGCAGCGTTGAAACCGACAGGGCCTACGAGCAGTACTTC. This encodes CSVETDRAYEQYF.

V usage is TRBV2 and J usage is TRBJ1-4, with 8 bases that match TRBD1. CDR3 length: 15 residues. Germline V gene lookup returns CDR1 SNHLY and CDR2 FYNNEI. Losses at the gene ends were 6 bases for V and 7 bases for J; bases not matched to a gene: 10. The CDR3 nucleotides read TGTGCCAGCAGAGAAACAGGGGGGAAAGTTGAAAAACTGTTTTTT. Protein: CASRETGGKVEKLFF.

The chain uses TRBV6-1 and TRBJ1-1; 7 nucleotides line up with TRBD1. Germline assignment: CDR1 MNHNS and CDR2 SASEGT. CDR3 length equals 15 residues. The ends lost 1 base at V and 5 bases at J; junction bases unmatched: 7. Written as DNA, the CDR3 is TGTGCCAGCAGTGAAGGTCTCAGGGGGTGGACTGAAGCTTTCTTT. Residues: CASSEGLRGWTEAFF.

The chain couples TRBV6-4 to TRBJ2-1, with D unclear. With 2 bases removed from V and 0 bases from J, the gap between germline ends came to 8 bases. The CDR3 contains 15 residues. CDR1 is MRHNA and CDR2 is SNTAGT in the germline V gene. The CDR3 spells CASSDRGSSYNEQFF. CDR3 bases: TGTGCCAGCAGTGACAGAGGCAGCTCCTACAATGAGCAGTTCTTC.

The gene calls are TRBV2 and TRBJ2-4; weak D call: TRBD1 (6 bases). There are 12 residues in the CDR3. V shed 5 bases and J shed 6 bases, with 8 bases lying between them. Germline CDR1 SNHLY, CDR2 FYNNEI. DNA of the CDR3: TGTGCCAGCAGTCTGGACAGAAACATTCAGTACTTC. The encoded protein is CASSLDRNIQYF.

The genes are TRBV10-2 and TRBJ2-7; D remains ambiguous. V was pared by 4 bases and J by 0 bases, with 7 bases between. Germline V lookup: CDR1 WSHSY, CDR2 SAAADI. The CDR3 spans 13 residues. DNA of the CDR3: TGCGCCAGCAGTGGTCTAAACTCCTACGAGCAGTACTTC. Translation gives CASSGLNSYEQYF.

The chain couples TRBV4-1 to TRBJ2-4; 9 bases are a match to TRBD1. Trimming cost V 2 bases and J 9 bases; bases outside gene matches: 17. The CDR3 extends over 18 amino acids. In germline, CDR1 is MGHRA, CDR2 YSYEKL. CDR3 amino acids: CASSQPPPGQGKIGIQYF. The CDR3, as DNA: TGCGCCAGCAGCCAACCACCCCCGGGACAGGGAAAGATCGGCATTCAGTACTTC.